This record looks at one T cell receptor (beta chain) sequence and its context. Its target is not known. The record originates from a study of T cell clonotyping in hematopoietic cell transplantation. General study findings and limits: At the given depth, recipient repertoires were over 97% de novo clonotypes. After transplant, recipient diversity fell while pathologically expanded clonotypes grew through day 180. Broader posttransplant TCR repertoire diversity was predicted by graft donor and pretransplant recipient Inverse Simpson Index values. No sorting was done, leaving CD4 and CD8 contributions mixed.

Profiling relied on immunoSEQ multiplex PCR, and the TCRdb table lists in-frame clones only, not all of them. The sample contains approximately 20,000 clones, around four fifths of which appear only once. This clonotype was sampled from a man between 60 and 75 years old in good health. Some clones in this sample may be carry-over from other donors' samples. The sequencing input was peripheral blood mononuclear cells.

The CDR3: CASSLGVEDGTNIQYF. The CDR3 nucleotides are TGCGCCAGCAGCTTGGGGGTCGAAGACGGAACAAACATTCAGTACTTC. The chain employs TRBV5-1 and TRBJ2-4, with no clear D. Germline V gene sequence: CDR1 SGHRS, CDR2 YFSETQ. The CDR3 spans 16 residues. Trimming removed 0 bases at V and 6 bases at J, with 16 bases between.